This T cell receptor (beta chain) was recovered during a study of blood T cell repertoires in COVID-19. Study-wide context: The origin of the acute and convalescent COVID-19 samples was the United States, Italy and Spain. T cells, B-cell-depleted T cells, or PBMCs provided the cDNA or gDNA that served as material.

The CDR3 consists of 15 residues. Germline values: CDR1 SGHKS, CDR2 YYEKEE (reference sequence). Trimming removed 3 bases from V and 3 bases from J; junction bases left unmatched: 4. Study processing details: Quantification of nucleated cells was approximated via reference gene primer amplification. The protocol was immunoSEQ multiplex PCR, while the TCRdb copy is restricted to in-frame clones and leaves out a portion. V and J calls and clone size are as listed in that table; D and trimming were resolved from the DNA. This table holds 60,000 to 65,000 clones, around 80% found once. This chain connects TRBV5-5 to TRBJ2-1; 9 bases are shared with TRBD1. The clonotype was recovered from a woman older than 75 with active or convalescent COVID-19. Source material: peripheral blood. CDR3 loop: CASSSGTGSYNEQFF. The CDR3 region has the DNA TGTGCCAGCAGCTCCGGGACAGGGAGCTACAATGAGCAGTTCTTC.